Presented here are 29 T cell receptor beta chains from one specimen sequenced in a study of blood T cell repertoires in COVID-19. Method: immunoSEQ multiplex PCR; TCRdb's copy keeps in-frame clones and lacks some. The sample shows about 210,000 clones, under 95% of them seen only once. The sequenced sample was peripheral blood. These receptors were taken from a man aged 25 to 45 with acute or convalescent COVID-19.

This chain uses TRBV12-3 or TRBV12-4 with TRBJ1-5; D is possibly TRBD1 (6 bases). The CDR3 consists of 13 residues. Trimming removed 7 bases at V and 5 bases at J, with 12 bases between. CDR3 nucleotides: TGTGCCAGCACCCAGGGGTTTTATCAGCCCCAGCATTTT. This sequence encodes CASTQGFYQPQHF.

CDR3 nucleotide sequence: TGCGCCAGCGGATCTGTAGGAACTAGTACCCACGAGCAGTACTTC. It codes for CASGSVGTSTHEQYF. The chain couples TRBV4-1 to TRBJ2-7, with D tentatively TRBD2 (5 bases). The CDR3 has 15 amino acids. CDR1 and CDR2 from the germline V gene are MGHRA and YSYEKL. The V and J ends lost 8 bases and 5 bases respectively, with 22 bases between them.

This sequence joins TRBV27 and TRBJ2-7; TRBD1 might be the D (5 bases). The CDR3 sequence is 14 residues long. The germline V gene encodes CDR1 MNHEY and CDR2 SMNVEV (reference sequence). V was clipped by 5 bases and J by 0 bases, with 11 bases between them. CDR3 sequence: CASSTKGISYEQYF. CDR3 sequence (DNA): TGTGCCAGCAGTACAAAGGGGATCTCCTACGAGCAGTACTTC.

This rearrangement joins TRBV19 to TRBJ2-7; a weak D match, TRBD2 (5 bases). In germline, CDR1 is LNHDA, CDR2 SQIVND (reference sequence). The CDR3 consists of 15 residues. V was cut by 3 bases and J by 3 bases, with 15 bases left in between. The CDR3 DNA is TGTGCCAGTAGTATTGCTGGGAGCTCGGTCTACGAGCAGTACTTC. This codes for CASSIAGSSVYEQYF.

The CDR3 nucleotides read TGTGCCAGCAGCTCGACTAGCGGGAGGGGAGATACGCAGTATTTT. It codes for CASSSTSGRGDTQYF. The chain couples TRBV7-3 to TRBJ2-3; the match to TRBD2 covers 14 bases. The trim removed 4 bases at V and 5 bases at J, leaving 2 bases unmatched. Germline CDR1 is SGHTA and CDR2 is FQGTGA. The CDR3 runs 15 residues.

V is TRBV5-4 and J is TRBJ2-2, with D possibly being TRBD1 (6 bases). V lost 3 bases to trimming and J lost 6 bases, with 12 bases between them. Germline-derived CDR1 and CDR2 are SGHNT and YYREEE (reference sequence). The CDR3 has 14 residues. CDR3 sequence (DNA): TGTGCCAGCAGCTCCACAGGGCCCCCCGGGGAGCTGTTTTTT. It is translated as CASSSTGPPGELFF. Full variable domain (missing parts from reference TRBV5-4 and TRBJ2-2): ETGVTQSPTHLIKTRGQQVTLRCSSQSGHNTVSWYQQALGQGPQFIFQYYREEENGRGNFPPRFSGLQFPNYSSELNVNALELDDSALYLCASSSTGPPGELFFGEGSRLTVL.

The gene calls are TRBV2 and TRBJ2-5, with D perhaps TRBD1 (5 bases). This CDR3 region has 14 residues. V gave up 6 bases and J gave up 7 bases, with 18 bases separating them. Germline CDR1 and CDR2: SNHLY and FYNNEI. This CDR3 reads CASRDRSGWLTQYF. The CDR3 region has the DNA TGTGCCAGCAGAGACCGCTCAGGGTGGCTGACCCAGTACTTC. Together with reference TRBV2 and TRBJ2-5, the CDR3 gives the full variable domain: EPEVTQTPSHQVTQMGQEVILRCVPISNHLYFYWYRQILGQKVEFLVSFYNNEISEKSEIFDDQFSVERPDGSNFTLKIRSTKLEDSAMYFCASRDRSGWLTQYFGPGTRLLVL.

The chain combines TRBV7-8 with TRBJ2-1, with a tentative D call TRBD2 (6 bases). Germline assignment: CDR1 SGHVS and CDR2 FQNEAQ. V gave up 3 bases and J gave up 12 bases, with 12 bases separating them. The CDR3 extends over 12 amino acids. The DNA of the CDR3 is TGTGCCAGCAGCTTGGGGGAGGCCGTGCAGTTCTTC. Translated, it gives CASSLGEAVQFF. The entire variable domain, with the rest obtained from reference TRBV7-8 and TRBJ2-1, is as follows: GAGVSQSPRYKVAKRGQDVALRCDPISGHVSLFWYQQALGQGPEFLTYFQNEAQLDKSGLPSDRFFAERPEGSVSTLKIQRTQQEDSAVYLCASSLGEAVQFFGPGTRLTVL.

The J gene is TRBJ1-3, the V gene TRBV6-5, with D hard to call. This CDR3 is 14 amino acids long. Germline CDR1 and CDR2: MNHEY and SVGAGI. V was cut by 7 bases and J by 6 bases, with 16 bases left in between. The CDR3 sequence is CASNHNSLLNTIYF. The CDR3 nucleotides read TGTGCCAGCAACCACAACAGTCTCCTAAACACCATATATTTT.

The gene calls are TRBV29-1 and TRBJ1-5, with 7 bases that match TRBD1. The CDR3 consists of 14 residues. CDR1 is SQVTM and CDR2 is ANQGSEA in the germline V gene. V trimming: 6 bases; J trimming: 0 bases; junction bases outside the gene matches: 5. This CDR3 is CSVSGGYSNQPQHF. The CDR3 nucleotides read TGCAGCGTGTCAGGGGGTTATAGCAATCAGCCCCAGCATTTT.

V gene TRBV4-1 combines with J gene TRBJ1-5; tentative D call: TRBD1 (5 bases). The length of the CDR3 is 14 residues. Germline V gives CDR1 MGHRA, CDR2 YSYEKL. Between the trimmed V and J ends, which lost 0 bases and 7 bases, there was a span of 10 bases. CDR3 loop: CASSQDHRSQPQHF. The CDR3 nucleotides read TGCGCCAGCAGCCAAGACCACAGGTCGCAGCCCCAGCATTTT.

Only one count was recorded for this clone. The genes are TRBV29-1 and TRBJ1-1; no definite D call. CDR1 and CDR2 from the germline V gene are SQVTM and ANQGSEA. The length of the CDR3 is 12 residues. V was shortened by 4 bases and J by 1 base, with 7 bases between the two germline ends. In DNA form, the CDR3 reads TGCAGCGTTGTATACTGGAACACTGAAGCTTTCTTT. This codes for CSVVYWNTEAFF.

V gene TRBV7-8 combines with J gene TRBJ2-7, with TRBD1 matching over 7 bases. Per the germline V gene, CDR1 is SGHVS and CDR2 is FQNEAQ. The trim removed 2 bases at V and 5 bases at J, leaving 9 bases unmatched. CDR3 size: 15 residues. DNA of the CDR3: TGTGCCAGCAGCTTAATGGGCAGGGGGTGGGACGAGCAGTACTTC. It specifies CASSLMGRGWDEQYF.

This sequence joins TRBV30 and TRBJ1-3; D not certain. This CDR3 is built from 12 residues. Trimming took off 4 bases at V and 3 bases at J, with 7 bases between the two ends. Germline V gene lookup returns CDR1 GTSNPN and CDR2 SVGIG (reference sequence). CDR3 in DNA: TGTGCCTGGACCCCGGTTGGAAACACCATATATTTT. This translates into CAWTPVGNTIYF.

This chain connects TRBV25-1 to TRBJ2-3; 11 bases fit TRBD2. This CDR3 contains 16 residues. After removal of 1 base from V and 2 bases from J, the junction contained 2 bases not matched to a gene. CDR1 is MGHDK and CDR2 is SYGVNS in the germline V gene. CDR3 sequence (DNA): TGTGCCAGCAGTGAATTAGCGGGGGGGCTCACAGATACGCAGTATTTT. Translating it yields CASSELAGGLTDTQYF. The entire variable domain, with the rest obtained from reference TRBV25-1 and TRBJ2-3, is as follows: EADIYQTPRYLVIGTGKKITLECSQTMGHDKMYWYQQDPGMELHLIHYSYGVNSTEKGDLSSESTVSRIRTEHFPLTLESARPSHTSQYLCASSELAGGLTDTQYFGPGTRLTVL.

The chain links TRBV5-1 to TRBJ1-3, with 9 bases fitting TRBD1. Germline CDR1 is SGHRS and CDR2 is YFSETQ. Unmatched junction bases numbered 3, after V lost 4 bases and J lost 4 bases. The CDR3 loop spans 14 amino acids. This chain's CDR3 is CASSLQGAGNTIYF. The CDR3 DNA is TGCGCCAGCAGCCTACAGGGGGCAGGAAACACCATATATTTT.

The chain carries TRBV19 and TRBJ2-3; 9 nucleotides agree with TRBD1. CDR3 size: 16 residues. The V and J ends lost 4 bases and 6 bases, in that order; junction bases with no gene match: 11. Germline loops: CDR1 LNHDA, CDR2 SQIVND (reference sequence). The CDR3 region has the DNA TGTGCCAGTAGTACTTTTCCGGGACAGGGAGACGATACGCAGTATTTT. Translated: CASSTFPGQGDDTQYF.

V is TRBV14 and J is TRBJ1-1; perhaps TRBD1 as D (5 bases). The V end lost 10 bases, the J end lost 10 bases, and 34 bases lay between the germline ends. This CDR3 spans 17 amino acids. Germline values: CDR1 SGHDN, CDR2 FVKESK. The CDR3, as DNA: TGTGCCATATCCCTCGCCTCTTTGGCGGGGGGTGGATCTCCAGCTTTCTTT. Its translation is CAISLASLAGGGSPAFF.

The chain employs TRBV28 and TRBJ2-5; D remains unclear. Germline V gives CDR1 MDHEN, CDR2 SYDVKM. V lost 3 bases and J lost 1, with 6 bases in between. The CDR3 length is 13 residues. The chain's CDR3 is CASSFEVQETQYF. CDR3 DNA: TGTGCCAGCAGTTTTGAGGTCCAAGAGACCCAGTACTTC.

The CDR3 sequence is CASSLAQLSNQPQHF. Written as DNA, the CDR3 is TGTGCCAGTAGCTTGGCACAGCTTAGCAATCAGCCCCAGCATTTT. The rearrangement links TRBV19 to TRBJ1-5; D remains ambiguous. CDR1 and CDR2 (germline): LNHDA, SQIVND (reference sequence). V dropped 6 bases and J dropped 0 bases, with 12 bases sitting between them. This CDR3 has 15 amino acids.

V usage is TRBV28 and J usage is TRBJ2-5, with D maybe TRBD2 (6 bases). Deletions cut 5 bases from V and 5 bases from J, with 15 bases between. The CDR3 is 14 residues long. In germline, CDR1 is MDHEN, CDR2 SYDVKM. CDR3 in amino acids: CASSPPRREETQYF. CDR3 nucleotide sequence: TGTGCCAGCAGTCCCCCGCGGAGGGAGGAGACCCAGTACTTC.

The chain is built from TRBV12-5 and TRBJ2-3; 8 bases are a match to TRBD2. This CDR3 is 18 amino acids long. V shed 7 bases and J 2 bases; nucleotides not matched to a gene: 17. In germline, CDR1 is LGHNT, CDR2 FRNRAP. The CDR3 reads CASASAAAGAEITDTQYF. CDR3 DNA: TGTGCTAGTGCCTCGGCGGCAGCGGGGGCCGAAATCACAGATACGCAGTATTTT. Variable domain in full (rest from reference TRBV12-5 and TRBJ2-3): DARVTQTPRHKVTEMGQEVTMRCQPILGHNTVFWYRQTMMQGLELLAYFRNRAPLDDSGMPKDRFSAEMPDATLATLKIQPSEPRDSAVYFCASASAAAGAEITDTQYFGPGTRLTVL.

The chain recombines TRBV29-1 with TRBJ2-7, with 10 positions matching TRBD1. CDR3 size: 13 residues. Germline V CDR1 and CDR2: SQVTM, ANQGSEA. V was clipped by 6 bases and J by 6 bases; unmatched bases: 8. In nucleotides, the CDR3 is TGCAGCGTCCGCGACAGGGGGCGAGGCGAGCAGTACTTC. Its protein product is CSVRDRGRGEQYF.

The rearrangement links TRBV10-3 to TRBJ2-7; 7 nucleotides match TRBD2. With V trimmed by 11 bases and J by 2 bases, 3 bases remained unmatched. Germline V gene lookup returns CDR1 ENHRY and CDR2 SYGVKD. The CDR3 totals 11 residues. Written as DNA, the CDR3 is TGTGCCTCGCGGGGGACCTACGAGCAGTACTTC. Protein sequence: CASRGTYEQYF.

J is TRBJ2-2 and V is TRBV4-1; TRBD2 is a possible D gene (6 bases). The CDR3 contains 15 residues. Germline loops: CDR1 MGHRA, CDR2 YSYEKL. Trimming took 7 bases from V and 7 from J, leaving 19 bases between them. The CDR3 is CASKWRPGRGGELFF. CDR3 sequence (DNA): TGCGCCAGCAAATGGCGCCCTGGGCGGGGCGGGGAGCTGTTTTTT.

The rearrangement uses TRBV2 and TRBJ2-2, with 9 nucleotides matching TRBD1. Losses at the gene ends were 7 bases for V and 7 bases for J; bases not matched to a gene: 4. The CDR3 runs 13 residues. The germline CDR1 and CDR2 sequences are SNHLY and FYNNEI. CDR3 in amino acids: CASTGQGFGELFF. As DNA, the CDR3 is TGTGCCAGCACAGGACAGGGGTTCGGGGAGCTGTTTTTT.

The J gene is TRBJ1-1, the V gene TRBV5-1; D is unclear. This CDR3 is 13 amino acids long. The germline V gene encodes CDR1 SGHRS and CDR2 YFSETQ. V was pared by 2 bases and J by 1 base, with 6 bases between. The CDR3 reads CASSFGGNTEAFF. CDR3 DNA sequence: TGCGCCAGCAGCTTCGGCGGGAACACTGAAGCTTTCTTT.

The V gene is TRBV2, the J gene TRBJ2-2; tentatively, D is TRBD1 (6 bases). Looked up from germline, CDR1 is SNHLY and CDR2 is FYNNEI. The germline V and J ends were trimmed by 6 bases and 4 bases, with 12 bases remaining between them. The CDR3 contains 14 residues. Here the CDR3 reads CASRGTGITGELFF. The CDR3 DNA reads as TGTGCCAGCAGGGGAACAGGGATCACCGGGGAGCTGTTTTTT. Complete variable domain (other parts from reference TRBV2 and TRBJ2-2): EPEVTQTPSHQVTQMGQEVILRCVPISNHLYFYWYRQILGQKVEFLVSFYNNEISEKSEIFDDQFSVERPDGSNFTLKIRSTKLEDSAMYFCASRGTGITGELFFGEGSRLTVL.

The CDR3 is CASSSGRAREQYF. For the CDR3, the DNA is TGTGCCAGTAGTAGCGGGAGGGCCCGCGAGCAGTACTTC. J is TRBJ2-7 and V is TRBV19; TRBD2 aligns across 9 bases. Per germline, CDR1 LNHDA and CDR2 SQIVND (reference sequence). CDR3 size: 13 residues. The ends lost 4 bases at V and 6 bases at J; junction bases unmatched: 4.